The rows below give T cell receptor beta chains drawn from one sample of a study of T cells in Graves' hyperthyroidism and ophthalmopathy. TCRdb redid the calling of the multiplex PCR reads with MiXCR, one entry per CDR3 protein. This table holds more than 500,000 distinct CDR3 sequences, approximately 49% found once. Sequencing input: peripheral blood or thyroid tissue (not recorded which). All receptors come from an adult woman with Graves' disease, either hyperthyroidism or ophthalmopathy (not recorded which). CDR3s include the opening cysteine and the closing phenylalanine or tryptophan. A D gene is named only where the DNA matches it firmly. Expanded clones are given a class, and other clones once, few, many or no size at all.

TRBV12-3/TRBV12-4	-	many	TRBJ1-5	TGTGCCAGCAGTTTCTCGGGGAGAGAGAGCAGACAGCCCCAGCATTTT	CASSFSGRESRQPQHF
TRBV28	-	few	TRBJ1-1	TGTGCCAGCAGTTTGGTTGGGGGGCCAAGGGCTTTCTTT	CASSLVGGPRAFF
TRBV15	-	many	TRBJ2-3	TGTGCCACCAGCAGAAGAAGTCCAGATACGCAGTATTTT	CATSRRSPDTQYF
TRBV10-3	TRBD2	-	TRBJ2-5	TGTGCCATCAGAGCGGGAGGGCCCGGGGAGACCCAGTACTTC	CAIRAGGPGETQYF
TRBV29-1	-	many	TRBJ1-2	TGCAGCGTTGATGATAACAACTATGGCTACACCTTC	CSVDDNNYGYTF
TRBV14	TRBD1	-	TRBJ1-1	TGTGCCAGCAGCTTAGGTAGCACAGGGGCCACTGAAGCTTTCTTT	CASSLGSTGATEAFF
TRBV20-1	TRBD1	-	TRBJ1-6	TGCAGTGCGCCGACAGGGGACTCGAATTCACCCCTCCACTTT	CSAPTGDSNSPLHF
TRBV20-1	-	many	TRBJ1-6	TGCAGTGCTAGAAGGGACCGCTTCTCCTATAATTCACCCCTCCACTTT	CSARRDRFSYNSPLHF
TRBV12-3/TRBV12-4	TRBD2	-	TRBJ2-2	TGTGCCAGCACTACCAGTTCGGCGGGAGGACCAAACACCGGGGAGCTGTTTTTT	CASTTSSAGGPNTGELFF
TRBV9	-	many	TRBJ2-2	TGTGCCAGCAGCGCGAGCCTTTCGGTCGGGGAGCTGTTTTTT	CASSASLSVGELFF